The 30 T cell receptor beta chains below all came from one sample that was sequenced in a study of T cells in Graves' hyperthyroidism and ophthalmopathy. Regions amplified from RNA transcripts were the TCR beta CDR3 regions. The HTBI primer set drove a first-round RT-PCR of the TCR CDR3. Using its own MiXCR run on the multiplex PCR reads, TCRdb lists one record per CDR3 protein. The sample holds about 640,000 distinct CDR3 sequences, just under 45% seen once. What was sequenced was peripheral blood or thyroid tissue (not recorded which). The receptors come from an adult man with Graves' disease, either hyperthyroidism or ophthalmopathy (not recorded which).

This clonotype has a count of ten or more. V and J are TRBV29-1 and TRBJ1-1; D gene uncertain. The length of the CDR3 is 13 residues. Trimming left V 6 bases short and J 3 bases short, with 14 bases between. Germline loops: CDR1 SQVTM, CDR2 ANQGSEA. The CDR3 is CSVNPTRDTEAFF. CDR3 coding DNA: TGCAGCGTCAACCCAACACGAGACACTGAAGCTTTCTTT.

This clonotype was seen many times. Compared with germline, one end of the junction differs, possibly owing to a read error. The chain is built from TRBV6-5 and TRBJ1-3; D unresolved. Germline lookup yields CDR1 MNHEY and CDR2 SVGAGI. The CDR3 consists of 12 residues. CDR3 sequence reads: CASSYSGNTIYF. The CDR3 bases are TGTGCCAGCAGCTACTCTGGAAACACCATATATTTT.

This clonotype was counted many times. The chain joins TRBV5-5 to TRBJ1-6; D is possibly TRBD1 (6 bases). The CDR3 sequence is 15 residues long. The V end lost 3 bases, the J end lost 6 bases, and 13 bases lay between the germline ends. Germline V CDR1 and CDR2: SGHKS, YYEKEE (reference sequence). CDR3 region: CASSWGQGRNSPLHF. The CDR3 DNA sequence: TGTGCCAGCAGCTGGGGGCAGGGTCGTAATTCACCCCTCCACTTT. The variable domain in full, with the rest retrieved from reference TRBV5-5 and TRBJ1-6, is DAGVTQSPTHLIKTRGQQVTLRCSPISGHKSVSWYQQVLGQGPQFIFQYYEKEERGRGNFPDRFSARQFPNYSSELNVNALLLGDSALYLCASSWGQGRNSPLHFGNGTRLTVT.

The chain combines TRBV20-1 with TRBJ1-6; no clear D gene. From germline, CDR1 is DFQATT and CDR2 SNEGSKA (reference sequence). Trimming pared 0 bases from V and 7 bases from J, leaving 7 bases between. This CDR3 contains 13 residues. The CDR3 nucleotides read TGCAGTGCTAGAGATATGGGGAATTCACCCCTCCACTTT. Translating it yields CSARDMGNSPLHF.

This clonotype occurred a few times. The V gene is TRBV7-2, the J gene TRBJ1-2, with a tentative D call TRBD1 (5 bases). Trimming stripped 5 bases from V and 7 bases from J, with 14 bases between. Germline CDR1 reads SGHTA; CDR2 reads FQGNSA. The CDR3 is 13 residues long. CDR3 region: CASSRGQDVGYTF. CDR3 DNA: TGTGCCAGCAGCAGGGGCCAGGATGTTGGCTACACCTTC.

For the CDR3, the DNA is TGTGCCAGCAGCTCAGTGGACGGACCCTATAGCAATCAGCCCCAGCATTTT. It translates to CASSSVDGPYSNQPQHF. The chain is built from TRBV7-2 and TRBJ1-5, with D unclear. The CDR3 is made up of 17 amino acids. The germline V gene encodes CDR1 SGHTA and CDR2 FQGNSA. With 4 bases removed from V and 0 bases from J, the gap between germline ends came to 16 bases.

This clonotype has a handful of counts. V and J are TRBV7-9 and TRBJ1-1; 7 bases are a match to TRBD1. The junction had 5 bases not matched to a gene; V was cut back by 3 bases and J by 1 base. Germline CDR1 is SEHNR and CDR2 is FQNEAQ (reference sequence). This CDR3 has 15 residues. The DNA of the CDR3 is TGTGCCAGCAGCTTTCCGACAGGGCCGAACACTGAAGCTTTCTTT. Translation: CASSFPTGPNTEAFF.

This clonotype was observed many times. This chain connects TRBV19 to TRBJ1-5; tentatively, D is TRBD1 (5 bases). Germline CDR1 LNHDA, CDR2 SQIVND (reference sequence). The V end lost 3 bases, the J end lost 2 bases, and 8 bases lay between the germline ends. The CDR3 totals 14 residues. The CDR3 loop is CASSISGGNQPQHF. The CDR3 bases are TGTGCCAGTAGTATTTCGGGGGGCAATCAGCCCCAGCATTTT.

The chain carries TRBV5-1 and TRBJ1-1; possible D gene TRBD1, 5 bases. The CDR3 runs 14 residues. Trimming shortened V by 5 bases and J by 1 base, and 12 bases separated the two germline ends. Germline V lookup: CDR1 SGHRS, CDR2 YFSETQ. The CDR3 is CASRGEGWNTEAFF. CDR3 in DNA: TGCGCCAGCAGGGGGGAGGGATGGAACACTGAAGCTTTCTTT.

This chain links TRBV7-8 with TRBJ2-7; 8 bases fit TRBD1. The germline gives CDR1 SGHVS, CDR2 FQNEAQ. With 2 bases clipped from V and 3 bases from J, the junction kept 6 bases outside the gene matches. This CDR3 has 15 amino acids. Here the CDR3 reads CASSLRTGLDYEQYF. CDR3 DNA sequence: TGTGCCAGCAGCTTAAGGACAGGGTTGGACTACGAGCAGTACTTC.

A few counts support this clonotype. V gene TRBV10-2 combines with J gene TRBJ2-5; no clear D gene. The CDR3 consists of 13 residues. Germline lookup yields CDR1 WSHSY and CDR2 SAAADI. Trimming pared 2 bases from V and 1 base from J, leaving 5 bases between. CDR3 bases: TGCGCCAGCAGTGAGCCTCGCCAAGAGACCCAGTACTTC. It specifies CASSEPRQETQYF.

This clonotype was seen many times. V is TRBV25-1 and J is TRBJ2-5; D assignment may be TRBD1 or TRBD2 (5 bases each). Germline V gene sequence: CDR1 MGHDK, CDR2 SYGVNS. The V end was cut by 7 bases, the J end by 3 bases, with 18 bases between. This CDR3 contains 15 residues. The CDR3, as DNA: TGTGCCAGCAAAGACCCGGGACGGAAAGAAGAGACCCAGTACTTC. Amino acid sequence: CASKDPGRKEETQYF.

V and J are TRBV2 and TRBJ1-2, with 9 bases matching TRBD1. V was pared by 6 bases and J by 5 bases, with 7 bases of the junction left unmatched. The CDR3 has 14 amino acids. Germline loops: CDR1 SNHLY, CDR2 FYNNEI. CDR3 sequence (DNA): TGTGCCAGCAGCCACCTCGGACAGGGGTATGGCTACACCTTC. Translating it yields CASSHLGQGYGYTF.

This clonotype was seen at least ten times. This sequence joins TRBV25-1 and TRBJ2-5; D call uncertain. Germline loops: CDR1 MGHDK, CDR2 SYGVNS. The CDR3 spans 14 residues. V lost 1 base to trimming and J lost 0 bases, with 6 bases between them. CDR3: CASSEWWNQETQYF. CDR3 DNA: TGTGCCAGCAGTGAATGGTGGAACCAAGAGACCCAGTACTTC.

Only a few counts were recorded for this clonotype. CDR3 sequence: CASSPTQGERAAFF. CDR3 bases: TGTGCCAGCAGCCCGACCCAGGGGGAACGTGCGGCTTTCTTT. The chain couples TRBV7-9 to TRBJ1-1, with 7 nucleotides matching TRBD1. Losses at the gene ends were 5 bases for V and 11 bases for J; bases not matched to a gene: 14. CDR3 size: 14 residues. CDR1 is SEHNR and CDR2 is FQNEAQ in the germline V gene (reference sequence).

The rearrangement links TRBV12-3 or TRBV12-4 to TRBJ2-5; 13 bases agree with TRBD2. The junction had 4 bases not matched to a gene; V was cut back by 5 bases and J by 4 bases. The CDR3 has 15 residues. CDR3 in DNA: TGTGCCAGCAGTACAAGGACTAGCGGGAGAGAGACCCAGTACTTC. Translating it yields CASSTRTSGRETQYF.

The V and J genes are TRBV12-5 and TRBJ2-2; D remains unclear. Germline loops: CDR1 LGHNT, CDR2 FRNRAP. The V gene lost 3 bases and the J gene lost 3 bases, with 2 bases spanning the gap. There are 12 residues in the CDR3. CDR3: CASGFHTGELFF. In nucleotides, the CDR3 is TGTGCTAGTGGTTTTCACACCGGGGAGCTGTTTTTT. Using reference TRBV12-5 and TRBJ2-2 for the parts outside the CDR3, the full variable domain is DARVTQTPRHKVTEMGQEVTMRCQPILGHNTVFWYRQTMMQGLELLAYFRNRAPLDDSGMPKDRFSAEMPDATLATLKIQPSEPRDSAVYFCASGFHTGELFFGEGSRLTVL.

Only one count was recorded for this clonotype. The rearrangement links TRBV12-3 or TRBV12-4 to TRBJ2-7; a possible D gene is TRBD1 (5 bases). The V end lost 5 bases, the J end lost 4 bases, and 12 bases lay between the germline ends. The CDR3 length is 13 residues. CDR3: CASSQTGQYEQYF. The CDR3, as DNA: TGTGCCAGCAGTCAAACAGGACAATACGAGCAGTACTTC.

The V call is TRBV10-3, the J call TRBJ1-6; 8 bases map to TRBD1. The CDR3 is made up of 14 amino acids. The junction had 5 bases not matched to a gene; V was cut back by 6 bases and J by 7 bases. CDR1 is ENHRY, CDR2 SYGVKD, per germline. This chain's CDR3 is CAIRTGEWNSPLHF. DNA of the CDR3: TGTGCCATCAGGACAGGGGAATGGAATTCACCCCTCCACTTT.

This chain joins TRBV19 and TRBJ2-5, with TRBD1 matching 8 bases. In germline, CDR1 is LNHDA, CDR2 SQIVND (reference sequence). With 5 bases clipped from V and 5 bases from J, the junction kept 13 bases outside the gene matches. The CDR3 is 16 residues long. The CDR3 nucleotides read TGTGCCAGTAGTTGGACAGGGCCTAAAGGGTGGGAGACCCAGTACTTC. Translated: CASSWTGPKGWETQYF. The whole variable domain, remainder taken from reference TRBV19 and TRBJ2-5, is DGGITQSPKYLFRKEGQNVTLSCEQNLNHDAMYWYRQDPGQGLRLIYYSQIVNDFQKGDIAEGYSVSREKKESFPLTVTSAQKNPTAFYLCASSWTGPKGWETQYFGPGTRLLVL.

This clonotype has only a few counts. The chain carries TRBV12-3 or TRBV12-4 and TRBJ1-6; TRBD1 matches 8 bases. With V trimmed by 2 bases and J by 9 bases, 3 bases remained unmatched. The CDR3 extends over 14 amino acids. The CDR3 DNA reads as TGTGCCAGCAGTTTACCAGACAGGGGTTCACCCCTCCACTTT. Its protein is CASSLPDRGSPLHF.

This chain connects TRBV7-9 to TRBJ1-1, with 8 nucleotides matching TRBD1. V was pared by 5 bases and J by 12 bases, with 17 bases of the junction left unmatched. CDR1 and CDR2 (germline): SEHNR, FQNEAQ (reference sequence). The CDR3 spans 15 residues. The CDR3 spells CASSDPPGQETATFF. DNA for the CDR3: TGTGCCAGCAGCGACCCCCCGGGACAGGAGACTGCGACTTTCTTT.

This chain uses TRBV20-1 with TRBJ2-7; possible D gene TRBD1, 6 bases. Germline V gene data show CDR1 as DFQATT and CDR2 as SNEGSKA (reference sequence). The CDR3 extends over 13 amino acids. V was clipped by 2 bases and J by 2 bases, with 10 bases between them. The CDR3 DNA follows: TGCAGTGCTAGAACAGGGATTCCCTACGAGCAGTACTTC. Translating it yields CSARTGIPYEQYF.

The rearrangement links TRBV29-1 to TRBJ1-5; perhaps TRBD1 as D (5 bases). The germline V and J ends were trimmed by 3 bases and 5 bases, with 14 bases remaining between them. The CDR3 loop spans 14 amino acids. Germline-derived CDR1 and CDR2 are SQVTM and ANQGSEA. The chain's CDR3 is CSVESQGWDQPQHF. The CDR3 DNA follows: TGCAGCGTTGAGTCTCAGGGTTGGGATCAGCCCCAGCATTTT.

V gene TRBV25-1 combines with J gene TRBJ1-2, with D tentatively TRBD1 (6 bases). V lost 6 bases and J lost 4, with 18 bases in between. CDR1 is MGHDK and CDR2 is SYGVNS in the germline V gene. The CDR3 sequence is 15 residues long. DNA of the CDR3: TGTGCCAGCAGCTCAAACGAGGGACACCGCTATGGCTACACCTTC. The encoded protein is CASSSNEGHRYGYTF.

This clonotype was observed a few times. J is TRBJ2-1 and V is TRBV7-9, with TRBD1 matching 8 bases. CDR3 length: 12 residues. Germline V gives CDR1 SEHNR, CDR2 FQNEAQ (reference sequence). The ends lost 10 bases at V and 2 bases at J; junction bases unmatched: 1. CDR3 protein: CATDRAYNEQFF. The CDR3 coding sequence is TGTGCCACGGACAGGGCCTACAATGAGCAGTTCTTC.

This clonotype appeared once. The J gene is TRBJ2-7, the V gene TRBV9, with D possibly being TRBD1 (6 bases). CDR1 and CDR2 from the germline V gene are SGDLS and YYNGEE. V was pared by 4 bases and J by 3 bases, with 14 bases between. The CDR3 has 14 amino acids. The CDR3: CASSQGGNNYEQYF. Here the CDR3 DNA reads TGTGCCAGCAGCCAAGGGGGTAACAACTACGAGCAGTACTTC.

The chain is built from TRBV7-6 and TRBJ1-2, with D unresolved. Trimming stripped 1 base from V and 3 bases from J, with 21 bases between. The CDR3 covers 18 residues. Germline CDR1 is SGHVS and CDR2 is FNYEAQ. The CDR3 DNA is TGTGCCAGCAGCTTAGAGTTGGCGGGTGAGGGCTACCACTATGGCTACACCTTC. It translates to CASSLELAGEGYHYGYTF.

The chain employs TRBV6-5 and TRBJ2-6; the match to TRBD2 covers 8 bases. The V gene's germline CDR1 is MNHEY and CDR2 SVGAGI. This CDR3 is 16 amino acids long. With V trimmed by 2 bases and J by 2 bases, 2 bases remained unmatched. This chain's CDR3 is CASSYGGGTGANVLTF. The CDR3 DNA reads TGTGCCAGCAGTTACGGCGGGGGGACTGGGGCCAACGTCCTGACTTTC.

At least ten counts were recorded for this clonotype. V gene TRBV14 combines with J gene TRBJ2-5, with unresolved D. V lost 5 bases to trimming and J lost 5 bases, with 9 bases between them. Germline CDR1 is SGHDN and CDR2 is FVKESK. CDR3 length: 12 residues. The CDR3 here is CASSSTWETQYF. CDR3 sequence (DNA): TGTGCCAGCAGCTCTACATGGGAGACCCAGTACTTC.